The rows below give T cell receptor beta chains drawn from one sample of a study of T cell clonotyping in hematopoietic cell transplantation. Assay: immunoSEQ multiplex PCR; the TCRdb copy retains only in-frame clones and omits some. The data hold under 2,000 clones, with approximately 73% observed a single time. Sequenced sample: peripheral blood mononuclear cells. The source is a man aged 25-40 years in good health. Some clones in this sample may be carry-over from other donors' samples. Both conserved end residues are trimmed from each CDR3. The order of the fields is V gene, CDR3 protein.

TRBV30 AWSVQADTEAF
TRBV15 ATSRGQGAREQY
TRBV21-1 ASSPLEMRGLSYEQY
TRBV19 ASSISGSAQPQH
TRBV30 AWRGSYNSPLH
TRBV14 ASSCTLQSRANVLT
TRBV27 ASSLTGRETQY
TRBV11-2 ASSLTQGGGYT
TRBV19 ASSRTIDYNSPLH
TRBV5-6 ASSLVAGAPNQPQH
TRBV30 AWQQSQGAGNQPQH
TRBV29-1 SVDRATEAF
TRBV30 ARRGEKLF
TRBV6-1 ASARGGVSEAF
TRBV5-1 ASSHGQGLNTGELF
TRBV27 ASSLTAGAALYEQY
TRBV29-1 SVEAPGTSLKGAF
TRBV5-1 ASSLGSANTDTQY
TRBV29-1 SVDDSVHEDTQY
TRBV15 ATSTSLGYT
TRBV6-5 ASSYSKGSGNTIY
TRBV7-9 ASSRTGYEQY
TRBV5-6 ASSFGRGSYEQY
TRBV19 ASSSDSQETQY
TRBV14 ASSPRGLEETQY
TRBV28 ASSPGGQNYGYT
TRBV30 AWSVQYEQY
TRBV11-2 ASSLGDRLARYT
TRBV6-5 ASSQTGPTGEQY